The 17 T cell receptor beta chains presented below share a single source sample, sequenced in a study of shared T cell receptors in the human thymus. Method: immunoSEQ multiplex PCR; TCRdb's copy keeps in-frame clones and lacks some. This sample has about 380,000 clones; approximately 95% occur once, and the top ten carry approximately 0.02%. Sequenced sample: thymocytes. The receptors shown here come from a human donor.

V gene TRBV28 combines with J gene TRBJ2-2; no definite D call. The germline V gene has CDR1 MDHEN and CDR2 SYDVKM. V was trimmed by 4 bases and J by 6 bases, leaving 6 bases between them. The CDR3 runs 12 residues. Written as DNA, the CDR3 is TGTGCCAGCAGTTGGCGTCCCGGGGAGCTGTTTTTT. This encodes CASSWRPGELFF.

The chain combines TRBV5-6 with TRBJ2-5; D gene unclear. The CDR3 has 18 residues. V shed 4 bases and J shed 0 bases, with 22 bases lying between them. Per the germline V gene, CDR1 is SGHDT and CDR2 is YYEEEE. The CDR3 nucleotides are TGTGCCAGCAGCCCCCCTTACCTTAGCCAACCGTACCAAGAGACCCAGTACTTC. This sequence encodes CASSPPYLSQPYQETQYF.

The chain is built from TRBV6-6 and TRBJ2-2; 7 nucleotides agree with TRBD1. Trimming cost V 7 bases and J 3 bases; bases outside gene matches: 11. Germline lookup yields CDR1 MNHNY and CDR2 SVGAGI (reference sequence). The CDR3 covers 16 residues. CDR3 region: CASTNRGQYDTGELFF. CDR3 nucleotide sequence: TGTGCCAGCACGAACCGGGGACAGTACGACACCGGGGAGCTGTTTTTT.

The chain combines TRBV28 with TRBJ2-1; weak D call: TRBD1 (5 bases). The V end lost 4 bases, the J end lost 7 bases, and 26 bases lay between the germline ends. The CDR3 spans 18 residues. Germline CDR1 and CDR2: MDHEN and SYDVKM. The CDR3 spells CASSSLKRGSRHWNEQFF. The CDR3 bases are TGTGCCAGCAGTTCGTTAAAAAGGGGTTCCCGTCATTGGAATGAGCAGTTCTTC.

The chain has TRBV29-1 and TRBJ1-5; no definite D call. There are 13 residues in the CDR3. V shed 1 base and J shed 3 bases, with 7 bases lying between them. The germline gives CDR1 SQVTM, CDR2 ANQGSEA. DNA for the CDR3: TGCAGCGTTGAAGTGGACCCCAATCAGCCCCAGCATTTT. It codes for CSVEVDPNQPQHF.

The chain is built from TRBV25-1 and TRBJ2-2, with TRBD2 matching 8 bases. Losses at the gene ends were 3 bases for V and 5 bases for J; bases not matched to a gene: 11. Germline lookup yields CDR1 MGHDK and CDR2 SYGVNS. There are 17 residues in the CDR3. This chain's CDR3 is CASSDLTGVAGTGELFF. The CDR3 nucleotides are TGTGCCAGCAGTGACCTCACCGGGGTAGCGGGAACCGGGGAGCTGTTTTTT.

The chain has TRBV28 and TRBJ1-3, with D unclear. The CDR3 is 16 amino acids. V was shortened by 5 bases and J by 0 bases, with 14 bases between the two germline ends. Germline CDR1 MDHEN, CDR2 SYDVKM. The CDR3 DNA reads TGTGCCAGCAGTGCTGGGATGCCCTCCTCTGGAAACACCATATATTTT. Protein: CASSAGMPSSGNTIYF. Using reference TRBV28 and TRBJ1-3 for the parts outside the CDR3, the full variable domain is DVKVTQSSRYLVKRTGEKVFLECVQDMDHENMFWYRQDPGLGLRLIYFSYDVKMKEKGDIPEGYSVSREKKERFSLILESASTNQTSMYLCASSAGMPSSGNTIYFGEGSWLTVV.

The gene calls are TRBV27 and TRBJ2-2; no clear D gene. Looked up from germline, CDR1 is MNHEY and CDR2 is SMNVEV (reference sequence). The CDR3 has 13 amino acids. Trimming left V 3 bases short and J 4 bases short, with 6 bases between. CDR3 nucleotide sequence: TGTGCCAGCAGTTTTGAGCTCACCGGGGAGCTGTTTTTT. The encoded protein is CASSFELTGELFF.

The gene calls are TRBV4-2 and TRBJ2-7; D is ambiguous. This CDR3 is built from 14 residues. V was cut by 1 base and J by 2 bases, with 9 bases left in between. The germline V gene has CDR1 LGHNA and CDR2 YNFKEQ. CDR3 sequence: CASSQVPHPYEQYF. CDR3 DNA sequence: TGTGCCAGCAGCCAAGTCCCCCACCCCTACGAGCAGTACTTC.

The V gene is TRBV7-9, the J gene TRBJ2-1, with D possibly called TRBD1 or TRBD2 (5 bases each). The V gene's germline CDR1 is SEHNR and CDR2 FQNEAQ (reference sequence). CDR3 length: 19 amino acids. Trimming stripped 4 bases from V and 8 bases from J, with 30 bases between. CDR3 nucleotides: TGTGCCAGCAGCTCCCCCCGGGGACGGATTCTATTAGGAATCCATGAGCAGTTCTTC. Protein: CASSSPRGRILLGIHEQFF.

The chain recombines TRBV28 with TRBJ2-1; 9 nucleotides agree with TRBD2. The length of the CDR3 is 19 residues. V lost 5 bases and J lost 0; bases outside the gene matches: 14. CDR1 is MDHEN and CDR2 is SYDVKM in the germline V gene. CDR3 residues: CASSPHPGTSPSSYNEQFF. The CDR3 region has the DNA TGTGCCAGCAGTCCTCATCCCGGGACTAGCCCGAGCTCCTACAATGAGCAGTTCTTC.

The CDR3 bases are TGTGCCAGCAGCCTAGGGACTAGAGGAGCCTACGAGCAGTACTTC. This gives the protein CASSLGTRGAYEQYF. The V gene is TRBV5-4, the J gene TRBJ2-7; 8 nucleotides match TRBD2. V shed 4 bases, J shed 2 bases, and the junction held 8 bases outside the gene matches. Germline values: CDR1 SGHNT, CDR2 YYREEE (reference sequence). The CDR3 has 15 residues.

The chain joins TRBV5-1 to TRBJ2-1; tentative D call: TRBD1 (6 bases). V was clipped by 6 bases and J by 1 base, with 11 bases between them. The germline CDR1 and CDR2 sequences are SGHRS and YFSETQ. There are 14 residues in the CDR3. The chain's CDR3 is CASIPTGSYNEQFF. The CDR3, as DNA: TGCGCCAGCATCCCGACAGGTTCCTACAATGAGCAGTTCTTC.

The genes are TRBV6-6 and TRBJ2-1; possibly TRBD2 for D (6 bases). The CDR3 totals 15 residues. Per germline, CDR1 MNHNY and CDR2 SVGAGI (reference sequence). V gave up 5 bases and J gave up 7 bases, with 18 bases separating them. CDR3 sequence: CASSQNGLLGNEQFF. CDR3 nucleotides: TGTGCCAGCAGTCAAAACGGACTACTCGGGAATGAGCAGTTCTTC.

The CDR3 DNA reads as TGTGCCAGCTCACCCTCAGGGTTTCTCTCCTACGAGCAGTACTTC. As protein: CASSPSGFLSYEQYF. The chain combines TRBV18 with TRBJ2-7, with D perhaps TRBD1 (5 bases). This CDR3 has 15 residues. Between the trimmed V and J ends, which lost 3 bases and 0 bases, there was a span of 12 bases. Looked up from germline, CDR1 is KGHSH and CDR2 is LQKENI.

The chain joins TRBV2 to TRBJ1-1; TRBD1 matches 9 bases. Germline CDR1 reads SNHLY; CDR2 reads FYNNEI. The CDR3 has 16 amino acids. V lost 5 bases, J lost 4 bases, and 11 bases stayed unmatched. Here the CDR3 DNA reads TGTGCCAGCAGTAAGGGAGGGGACAGGGTGAGCACTGAAGCTTTCTTT. It yields the protein CASSKGGDRVSTEAFF.

V is TRBV4-1 and J is TRBJ2-4; 10 nucleotides agree with TRBD2. CDR3 size: 18 residues. J lost 7 bases, V lost 0 bases, and 12 bases had no gene match. The V gene's germline CDR1 is MGHRA and CDR2 YSYEKL. The CDR3 loop is CASSQDRSGRAVGNIQYF. Written as DNA, the CDR3 is TGCGCCAGCAGCCAAGATCGCAGCGGGAGGGCCGTGGGGAACATTCAGTACTTC.